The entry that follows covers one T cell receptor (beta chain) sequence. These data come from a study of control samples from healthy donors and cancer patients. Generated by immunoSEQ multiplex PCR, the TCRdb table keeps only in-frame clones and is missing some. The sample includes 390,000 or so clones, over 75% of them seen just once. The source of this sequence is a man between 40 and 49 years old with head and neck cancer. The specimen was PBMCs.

CDR3 residues: CASSLRQVFRFF. CDR3 nucleotides: TGTGCCAGCAGCCTTCGACAGGTTTTTAGGTTCTTC. The chain combines TRBV3-1 (or the pseudogene TRBV3-2) with TRBJ2-1; D is perhaps TRBD1 (6 bases). Germline V gene lookup returns CDR1 LGHDT and CDR2 YNNKEL (reference sequence). The length of the CDR3 is 12 residues. Trimming left V 4 bases short and J 15 bases short, with 16 bases between.